The 4 T cell receptor beta chains reported below all come from one sample, sequenced in a study of OX40 agonist ivuxolimab in advanced cancers. The library came from the immunoSEQ multiplex PCR assay. Not all clones reach the TCRdb copy of this immuneACCESS table, which keeps in-frame sequences only. Checked studies attribute under half of the gap to unresolved V genes and leave the rest unexplained. The sample table contains fewer than 70,000 clones; only one count was recorded for 75% to 90% of them. Under 3.5% of the sample is taken by the ten largest. Sequencing used CD4+ or CD8+ T cells sorted from blood, obtained in a trial of the OX40 agonist ivuxolimab. These receptors all stem from an adult with an advanced solid tumor such as melanoma, head and neck, liver or kidney cancer.

V and J are TRBV5-1 and TRBJ2-1; TRBD2 aligns across 10 bases. Germline assignment: CDR1 SGHRS and CDR2 YFSETQ. This CDR3 region has 16 residues. J was trimmed by 2 bases and V by 2 bases; bases with no gene match: 4. In DNA form, the CDR3 reads TGCGCCAGCAGCTTCCAAGCGGGAGGGACCTACAATGAGCAGTTCTTC. This translates into CASSFQAGGTYNEQFF.

The chain couples TRBV11-2 to TRBJ2-3; tentative D call: TRBD1 (8 bases). V was pared by 5 bases and J by 4 bases, with 19 bases between. The germline gives CDR1 SGHAT, CDR2 FQNNGV. The CDR3 is 16 amino acids. CDR3 sequence (DNA): TGTGCCAGCAGCACCCGAGGGGGGGACAGGTCAGATACGCAGTATTTT. Its protein product is CASSTRGGDRSDTQYF.

The rearrangement uses TRBV19 and TRBJ2-6, with no clear D. Trimming pared 1 base from V and 2 bases from J, leaving 6 bases between. This CDR3 is 15 amino acids long. Germline V gives CDR1 LNHDA, CDR2 SQIVND (reference sequence). CDR3 DNA sequence: TGTGCCAGTAGTATAGCCTCGACTGGGGCCAACGTCCTGACTTTC. Residues: CASSIASTGANVLTF.

This rearrangement joins TRBV7-9 to TRBJ2-7; TRBD1 matches 10 bases. The CDR3 contains 15 residues. CDR1 and CDR2 (germline): SEHNR, FQNEAQ (reference sequence). The J segment lost 6 bases and the V segment lost 3 bases, leaving 8 bases of the junction unmatched. CDR3 residues: CASSFGTGEYSEQYF. The CDR3 nucleotides read TGTGCCAGCAGCTTCGGGACAGGGGAGTACTCCGAGCAGTACTTC.